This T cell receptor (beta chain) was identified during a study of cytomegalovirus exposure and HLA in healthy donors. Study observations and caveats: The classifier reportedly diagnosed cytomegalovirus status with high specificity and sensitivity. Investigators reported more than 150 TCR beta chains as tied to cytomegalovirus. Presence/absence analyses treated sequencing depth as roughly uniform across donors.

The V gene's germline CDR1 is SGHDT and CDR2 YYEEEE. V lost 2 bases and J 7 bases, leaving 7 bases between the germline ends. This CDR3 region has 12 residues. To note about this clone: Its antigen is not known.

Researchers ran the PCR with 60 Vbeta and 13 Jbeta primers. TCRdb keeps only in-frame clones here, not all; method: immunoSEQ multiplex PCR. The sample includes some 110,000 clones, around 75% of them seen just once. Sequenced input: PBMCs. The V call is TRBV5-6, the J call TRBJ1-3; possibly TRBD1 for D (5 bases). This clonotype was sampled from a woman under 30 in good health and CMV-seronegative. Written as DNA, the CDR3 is TGTGCCAGCAGCTTCGGGGGGAACACCATATATTTT. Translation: CASSFGGNTIYF.